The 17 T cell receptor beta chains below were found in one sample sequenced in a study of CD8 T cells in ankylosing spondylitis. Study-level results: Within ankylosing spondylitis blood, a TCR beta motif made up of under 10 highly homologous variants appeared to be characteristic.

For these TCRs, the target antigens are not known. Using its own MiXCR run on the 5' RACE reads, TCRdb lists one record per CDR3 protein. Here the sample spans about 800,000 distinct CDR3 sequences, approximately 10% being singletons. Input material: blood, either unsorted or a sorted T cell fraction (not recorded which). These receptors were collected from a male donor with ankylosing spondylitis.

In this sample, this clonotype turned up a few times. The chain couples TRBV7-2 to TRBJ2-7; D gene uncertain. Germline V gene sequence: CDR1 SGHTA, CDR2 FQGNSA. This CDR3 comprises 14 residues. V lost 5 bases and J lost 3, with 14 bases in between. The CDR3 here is CASSTSPDIYEQYF. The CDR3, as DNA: TGTGCCAGCAGCACCTCCCCAGATATCTACGAGCAGTACTTC. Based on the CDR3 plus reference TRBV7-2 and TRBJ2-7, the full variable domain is GAGVSQSPSNKVTEKGKDVELRCDPISGHTALYWYRQSLGQGLEFLIYFQGNSAPDKSGLPSDRFSAERTGGSVSTLTIQRTQQEDSAVYLCASSTSPDIYEQYFGPGTRLTVT.

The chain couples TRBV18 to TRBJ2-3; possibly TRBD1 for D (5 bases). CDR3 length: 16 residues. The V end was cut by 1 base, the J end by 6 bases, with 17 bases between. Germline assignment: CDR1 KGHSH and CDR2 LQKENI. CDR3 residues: CASSPRETGGLDTQYF. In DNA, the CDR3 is TGTGCCAGCTCACCACGGGAAACAGGTGGATTGGATACGCAGTATTTT. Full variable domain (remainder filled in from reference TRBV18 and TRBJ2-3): NAGVMQNPRHLVRRRGQEARLRCSPMKGHSHVYWYRQLPEEGLKFMVYLQKENIIDESGMPKERFSAEFPKEGPSILRIQQVVRGDSAAYFCASSPRETGGLDTQYFGPGTRLTVL.

CDR3 nucleotide sequence: TGTGCCAGCAGTGAAGGGGGTGTTCGAGAGACCCAGTACTTC. Its translation is CASSEGGVRETQYF. The chain uses TRBV6-1 and TRBJ2-5; D is unclear. V lost 1 base, J lost 4 bases, and 10 bases lay in between. Germline CDR1 MNHNS, CDR2 SASEGT. This CDR3 comprises 14 residues.

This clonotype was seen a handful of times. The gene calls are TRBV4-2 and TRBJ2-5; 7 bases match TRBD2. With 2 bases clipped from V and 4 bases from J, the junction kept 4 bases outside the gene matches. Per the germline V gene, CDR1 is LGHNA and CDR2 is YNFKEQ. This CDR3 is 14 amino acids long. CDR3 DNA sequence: TGTGCCAGCAGCCAAAGGAGGGAGGGAGAGACCCAGTACTTC. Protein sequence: CASSQRREGETQYF.

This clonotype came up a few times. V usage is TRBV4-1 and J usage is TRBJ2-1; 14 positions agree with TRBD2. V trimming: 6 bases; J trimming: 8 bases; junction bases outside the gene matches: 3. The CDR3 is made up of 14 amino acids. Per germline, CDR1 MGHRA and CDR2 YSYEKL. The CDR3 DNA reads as TGCGCCAGCAGGACTAGCGGGAGGGCCGATGAGCAGTTCTTC. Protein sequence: CASRTSGRADEQFF.

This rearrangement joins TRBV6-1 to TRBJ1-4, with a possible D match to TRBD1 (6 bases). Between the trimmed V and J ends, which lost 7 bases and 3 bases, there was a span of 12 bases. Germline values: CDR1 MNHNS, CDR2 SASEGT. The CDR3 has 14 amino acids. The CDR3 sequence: CASNPRGPNEKLFF. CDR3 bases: TGTGCCAGCAACCCCCGGGGGCCTAATGAAAAACTGTTTTTT.

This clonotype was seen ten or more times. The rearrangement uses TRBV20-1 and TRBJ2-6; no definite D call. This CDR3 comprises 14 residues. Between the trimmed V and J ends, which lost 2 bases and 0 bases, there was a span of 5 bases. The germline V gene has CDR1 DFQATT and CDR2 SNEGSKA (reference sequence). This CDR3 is CSARQVSGANVLTF. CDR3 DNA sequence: TGCAGTGCTAGACAAGTCTCTGGGGCCAACGTCCTGACTTTC.

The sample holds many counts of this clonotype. The chain's CDR3 is CAIRRAGGSWEQYF. The CDR3 DNA is TGTGCCATCAGGAGAGCAGGGGGTTCGTGGGAGCAGTACTTC. The rearrangement joins TRBV10-3 to TRBJ2-7; 7 bases fit TRBD1. The CDR3 spans 14 residues. V lost 6 bases to trimming and J lost 7 bases; unmatched junction nucleotides: 12. CDR1 ENHRY and CDR2 SYGVKD come from the germline V gene.

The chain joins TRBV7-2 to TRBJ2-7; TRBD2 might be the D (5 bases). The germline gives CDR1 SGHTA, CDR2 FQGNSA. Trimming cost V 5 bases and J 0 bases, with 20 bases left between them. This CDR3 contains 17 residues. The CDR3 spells CASSQRAGRASSYEQYF. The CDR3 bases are TGTGCCAGCAGCCAGAGGGCAGGTCGGGCGAGCTCCTACGAGCAGTACTTC.

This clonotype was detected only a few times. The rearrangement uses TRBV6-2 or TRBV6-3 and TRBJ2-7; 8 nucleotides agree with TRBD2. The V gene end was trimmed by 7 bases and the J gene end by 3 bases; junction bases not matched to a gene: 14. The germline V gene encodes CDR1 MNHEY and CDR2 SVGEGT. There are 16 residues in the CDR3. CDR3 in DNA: TGTGCCAGCACCCTTTCCCGGGAGGGAGTATACTACGAGCAGTACTTC. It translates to CASTLSREGVYYEQYF.

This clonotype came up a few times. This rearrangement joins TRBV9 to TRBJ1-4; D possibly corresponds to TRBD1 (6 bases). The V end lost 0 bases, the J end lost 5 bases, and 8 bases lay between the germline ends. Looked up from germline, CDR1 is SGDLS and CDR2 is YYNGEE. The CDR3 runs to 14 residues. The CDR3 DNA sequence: TGTGCCAGCAGCGTAGGGAGGGGGAATGAAAAACTGTTTTTT. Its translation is CASSVGRGNEKLFF.

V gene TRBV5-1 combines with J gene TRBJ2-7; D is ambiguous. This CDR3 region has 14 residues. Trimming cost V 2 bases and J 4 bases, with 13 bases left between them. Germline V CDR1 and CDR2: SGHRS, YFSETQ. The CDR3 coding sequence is TGCGCCAGCAGCTTTCTACAAATCGGATACGAGCAGTACTTC. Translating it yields CASSFLQIGYEQYF.

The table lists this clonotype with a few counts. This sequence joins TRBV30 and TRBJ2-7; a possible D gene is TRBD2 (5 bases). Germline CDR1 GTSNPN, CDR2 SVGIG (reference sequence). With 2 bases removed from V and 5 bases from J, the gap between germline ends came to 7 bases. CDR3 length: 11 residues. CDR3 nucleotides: TGTGCCTGGAGTCGGAGGCACGAGCAGTACTTC. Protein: CAWSRRHEQYF. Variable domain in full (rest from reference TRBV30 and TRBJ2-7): SQTIHQWPATLVQPVGSPLSLECTVEGTSNPNLYWYRQAAGRGLQLLFYSVGIGQISSEVPQNLSASRPQDRQFILSSKKLLLSDSGFYLCAWSRRHEQYFGPGTRLTVT.

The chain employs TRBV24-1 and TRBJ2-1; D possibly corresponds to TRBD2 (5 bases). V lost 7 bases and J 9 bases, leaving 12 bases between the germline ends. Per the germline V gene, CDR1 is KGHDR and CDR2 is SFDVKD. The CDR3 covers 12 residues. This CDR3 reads CATSEPAGEQFF. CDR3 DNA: TGTGCCACCAGCGAACCTGCGGGTGAGCAGTTCTTC.

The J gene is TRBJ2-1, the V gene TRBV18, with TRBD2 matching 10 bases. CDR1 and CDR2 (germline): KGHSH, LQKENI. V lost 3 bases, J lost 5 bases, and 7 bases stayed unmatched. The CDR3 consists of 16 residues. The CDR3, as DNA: TGTGCCAGCTCACCCCCTACGGGACTAGCGAACAATGAGCAGTTCTTC. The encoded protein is CASSPPTGLANNEQFF.

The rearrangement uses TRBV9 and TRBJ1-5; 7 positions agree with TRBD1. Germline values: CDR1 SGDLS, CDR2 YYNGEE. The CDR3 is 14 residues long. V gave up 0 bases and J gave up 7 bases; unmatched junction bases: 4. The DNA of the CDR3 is TGTGCCAGCAGCGTAGATTCAGGGGGACAGCCCCAGCATTTT. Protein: CASSVDSGGQPQHF.

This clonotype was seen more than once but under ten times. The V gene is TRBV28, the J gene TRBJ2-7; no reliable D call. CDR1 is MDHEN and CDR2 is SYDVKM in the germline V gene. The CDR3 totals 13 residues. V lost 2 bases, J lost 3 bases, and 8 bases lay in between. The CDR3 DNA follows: TGTGCCAGCAGTTTAGTCGGGTACTACGAGCAGTACTTC. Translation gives CASSLVGYYEQYF.